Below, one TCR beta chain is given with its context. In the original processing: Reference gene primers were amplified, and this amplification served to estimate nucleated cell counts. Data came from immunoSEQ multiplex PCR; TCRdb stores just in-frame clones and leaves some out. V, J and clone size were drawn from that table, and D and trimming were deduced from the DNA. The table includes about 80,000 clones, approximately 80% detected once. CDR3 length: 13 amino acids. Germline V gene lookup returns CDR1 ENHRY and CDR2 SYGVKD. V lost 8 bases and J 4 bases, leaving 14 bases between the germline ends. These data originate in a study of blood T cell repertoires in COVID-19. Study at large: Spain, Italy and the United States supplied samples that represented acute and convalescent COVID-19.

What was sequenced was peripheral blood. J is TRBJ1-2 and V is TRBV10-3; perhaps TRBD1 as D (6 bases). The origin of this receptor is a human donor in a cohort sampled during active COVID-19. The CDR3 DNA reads TGTGCCATCGCTGGGGAGGGGGGCTATGGCTACACCTTC. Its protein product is CAIAGEGGYGYTF.